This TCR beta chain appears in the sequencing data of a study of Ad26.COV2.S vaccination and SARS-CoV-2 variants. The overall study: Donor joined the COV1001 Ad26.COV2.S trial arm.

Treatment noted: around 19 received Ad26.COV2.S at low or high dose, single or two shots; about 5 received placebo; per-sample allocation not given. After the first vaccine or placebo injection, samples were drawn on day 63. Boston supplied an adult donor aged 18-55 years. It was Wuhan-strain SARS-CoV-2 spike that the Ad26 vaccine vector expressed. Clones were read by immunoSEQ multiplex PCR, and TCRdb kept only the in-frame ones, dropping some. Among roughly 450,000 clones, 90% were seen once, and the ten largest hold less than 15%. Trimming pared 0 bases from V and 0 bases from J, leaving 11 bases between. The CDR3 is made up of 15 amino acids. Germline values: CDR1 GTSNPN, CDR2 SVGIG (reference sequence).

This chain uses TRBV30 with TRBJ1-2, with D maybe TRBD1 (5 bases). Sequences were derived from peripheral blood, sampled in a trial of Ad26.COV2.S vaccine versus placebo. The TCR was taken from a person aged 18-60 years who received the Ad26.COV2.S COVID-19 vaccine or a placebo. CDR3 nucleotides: TGTGCCTGGAGTGTAACAGGCCAAGCTAACTATGGCTACACCTTC. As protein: CAWSVTGQANYGYTF.